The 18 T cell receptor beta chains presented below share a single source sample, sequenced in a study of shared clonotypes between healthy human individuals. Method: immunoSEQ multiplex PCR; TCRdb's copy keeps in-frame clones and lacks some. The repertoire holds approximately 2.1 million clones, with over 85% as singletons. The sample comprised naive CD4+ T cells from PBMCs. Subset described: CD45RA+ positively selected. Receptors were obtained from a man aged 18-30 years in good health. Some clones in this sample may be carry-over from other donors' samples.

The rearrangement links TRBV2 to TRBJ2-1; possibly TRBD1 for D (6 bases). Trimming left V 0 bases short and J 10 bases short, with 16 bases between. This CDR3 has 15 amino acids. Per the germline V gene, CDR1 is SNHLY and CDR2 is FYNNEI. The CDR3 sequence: CASSEAVQGPGEQFF. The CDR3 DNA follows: TGTGCCAGCAGTGAAGCCGTACAGGGACCGGGGGAGCAGTTCTTC. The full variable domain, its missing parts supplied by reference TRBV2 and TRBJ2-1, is EPEVTQTPSHQVTQMGQEVILRCVPISNHLYFYWYRQILGQKVEFLVSFYNNEISEKSEIFDDQFSVERPDGSNFTLKIRSTKLEDSAMYFCASSEAVQGPGEQFFGPGTRLTVL.

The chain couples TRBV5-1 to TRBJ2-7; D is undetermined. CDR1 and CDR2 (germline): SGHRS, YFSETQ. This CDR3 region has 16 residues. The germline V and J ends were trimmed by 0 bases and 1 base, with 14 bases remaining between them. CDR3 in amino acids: CASSLDSSAGSYEQYF. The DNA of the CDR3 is TGCGCCAGCAGCTTGGATTCGTCGGCCGGTTCCTACGAGCAGTACTTC.

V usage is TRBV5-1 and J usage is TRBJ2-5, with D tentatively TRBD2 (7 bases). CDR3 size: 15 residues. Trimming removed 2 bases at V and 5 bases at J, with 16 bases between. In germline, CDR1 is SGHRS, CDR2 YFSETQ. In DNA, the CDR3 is TGCGCCAGCAGCTTAGACGGGGGGCAGTCGGAGACCCAGTACTTC. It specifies CASSLDGGQSETQYF.

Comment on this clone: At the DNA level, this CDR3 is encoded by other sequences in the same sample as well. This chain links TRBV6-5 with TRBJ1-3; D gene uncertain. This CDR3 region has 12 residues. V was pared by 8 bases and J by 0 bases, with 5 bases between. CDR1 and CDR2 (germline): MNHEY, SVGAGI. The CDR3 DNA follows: TGTGCCAGCCGGAACTCTGGAAACACCATATATTTT. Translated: CASRNSGNTIYF.

The CDR3 loop reads CASSADRATYEQYF. CDR3 DNA sequence: TGTGCCAGCAGTGCCGACAGGGCGACCTACGAGCAGTACTTC. The chain employs TRBV6-5 and TRBJ2-7, with 7 nucleotides matching TRBD1. CDR1 and CDR2 (germline): MNHEY, SVGAGI. The CDR3 has 14 residues. V lost 5 bases and J lost 2; bases outside the gene matches: 6.

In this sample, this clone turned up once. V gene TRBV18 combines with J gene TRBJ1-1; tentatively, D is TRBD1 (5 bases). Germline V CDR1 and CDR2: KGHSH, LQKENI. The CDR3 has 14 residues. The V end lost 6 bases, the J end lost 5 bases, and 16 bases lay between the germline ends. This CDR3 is CASSPGMEGTEAFF. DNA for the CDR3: TGTGCCAGCTCCCCCGGGATGGAGGGGACTGAAGCTTTCTTT.

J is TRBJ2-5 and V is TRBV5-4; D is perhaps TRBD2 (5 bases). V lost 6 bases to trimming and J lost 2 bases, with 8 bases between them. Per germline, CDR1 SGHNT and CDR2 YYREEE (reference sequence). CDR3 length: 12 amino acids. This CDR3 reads CASTTGQETQYF. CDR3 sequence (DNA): TGTGCCAGCACCACGGGGCAAGAGACCCAGTACTTC.

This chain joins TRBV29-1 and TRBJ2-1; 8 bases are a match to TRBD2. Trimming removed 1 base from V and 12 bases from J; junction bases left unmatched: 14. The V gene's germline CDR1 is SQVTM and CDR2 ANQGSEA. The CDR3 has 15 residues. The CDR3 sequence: CSVEGSSGAPPGQFF. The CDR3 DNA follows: TGCAGCGTTGAAGGGAGTAGCGGGGCCCCCCCGGGGCAGTTCTTC.

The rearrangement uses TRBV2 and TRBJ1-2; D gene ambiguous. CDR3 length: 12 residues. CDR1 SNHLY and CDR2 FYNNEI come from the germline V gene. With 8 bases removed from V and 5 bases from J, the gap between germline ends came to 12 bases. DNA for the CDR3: TGTGCCAGCTCAGGAAATCCTTATGGCTACACCTTC. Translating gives CASSGNPYGYTF. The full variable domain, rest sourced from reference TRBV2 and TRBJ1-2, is EPEVTQTPSHQVTQMGQEVILRCVPISNHLYFYWYRQILGQKVEFLVSFYNNEISEKSEIFDDQFSVERPDGSNFTLKIRSTKLEDSAMYFCASSGNPYGYTFGSGTRLTVV.

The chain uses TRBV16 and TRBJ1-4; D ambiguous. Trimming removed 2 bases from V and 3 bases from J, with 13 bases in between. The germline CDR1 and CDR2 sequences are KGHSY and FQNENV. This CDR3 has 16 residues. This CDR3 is CASSQPRTAPNEKLFF. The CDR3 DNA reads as TGTGCCAGCAGCCAACCCCGGACGGCCCCTAATGAAAAACTGTTTTTT.

CDR3 sequence (DNA): TGTGCCAGCAGTTTATCCGGGCGGCAGAATGAGCAGTTCTTC. It is translated as CASSLSGRQNEQFF. The chain uses TRBV27 and TRBJ2-1; D is ambiguous. The CDR3 has 14 amino acids. CDR1 and CDR2 (germline): MNHEY, SMNVEV (reference sequence). The germline V and J ends were trimmed by 0 bases and 7 bases, with 10 bases remaining between them.

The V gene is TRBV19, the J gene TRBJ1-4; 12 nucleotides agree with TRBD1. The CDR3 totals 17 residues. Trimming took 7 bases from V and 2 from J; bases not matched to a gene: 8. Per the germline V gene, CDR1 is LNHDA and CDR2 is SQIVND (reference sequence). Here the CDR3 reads CASTGTGGAWTNEKLFF. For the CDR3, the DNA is TGTGCCAGTACCGGGACAGGGGGCGCGTGGACTAATGAAAAACTGTTTTTT. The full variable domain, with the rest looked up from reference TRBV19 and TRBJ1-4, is DGGITQSPKYLFRKEGQNVTLSCEQNLNHDAMYWYRQDPGQGLRLIYYSQIVNDFQKGDIAEGYSVSREKKESFPLTVTSAQKNPTAFYLCASTGTGGAWTNEKLFFGSGTQLSVL.

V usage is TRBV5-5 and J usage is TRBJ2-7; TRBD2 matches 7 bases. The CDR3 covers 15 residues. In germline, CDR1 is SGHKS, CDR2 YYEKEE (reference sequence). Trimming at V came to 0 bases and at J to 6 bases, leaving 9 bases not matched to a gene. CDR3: CASSLAGGSPSEQYF. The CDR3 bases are TGTGCCAGCAGCTTGGCGGGGGGATCCCCGTCCGAGCAGTACTTC.

CDR3 loop: CASRKGGADYGYTF. The CDR3 bases are TGTGCCAGCAGAAAAGGGGGCGCCGACTATGGCTACACCTTC. This rearrangement joins TRBV6-1 to TRBJ1-2; TRBD1 matches at 7 bases. Germline CDR1 is MNHNS and CDR2 is SASEGT. The trim removed 6 bases at V and 3 bases at J, leaving 7 bases unmatched. This CDR3 contains 14 residues.

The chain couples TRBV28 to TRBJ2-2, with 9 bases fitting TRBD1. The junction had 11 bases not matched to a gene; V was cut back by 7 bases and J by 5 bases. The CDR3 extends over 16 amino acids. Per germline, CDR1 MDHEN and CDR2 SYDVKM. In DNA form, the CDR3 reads TGTGCCAGCATCGGGAGTAGGACAGGGGTAACCGGGGAGCTGTTTTTT. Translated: CASIGSRTGVTGELFF.

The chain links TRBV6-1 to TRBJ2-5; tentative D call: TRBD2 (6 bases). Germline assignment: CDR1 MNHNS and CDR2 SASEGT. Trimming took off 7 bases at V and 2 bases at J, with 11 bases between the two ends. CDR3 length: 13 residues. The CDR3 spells CASMRGPQETQYF. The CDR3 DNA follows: TGTGCCAGCATGCGGGGACCGCAAGAGACCCAGTACTTC.

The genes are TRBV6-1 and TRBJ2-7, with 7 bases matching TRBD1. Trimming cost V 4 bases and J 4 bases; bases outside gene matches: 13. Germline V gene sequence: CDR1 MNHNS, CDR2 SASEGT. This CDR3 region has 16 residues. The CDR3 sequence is CASSGRQGPSLYEQYF. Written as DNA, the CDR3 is TGTGCCAGCAGTGGAAGACAGGGACCGTCCTTGTACGAGCAGTACTTC.

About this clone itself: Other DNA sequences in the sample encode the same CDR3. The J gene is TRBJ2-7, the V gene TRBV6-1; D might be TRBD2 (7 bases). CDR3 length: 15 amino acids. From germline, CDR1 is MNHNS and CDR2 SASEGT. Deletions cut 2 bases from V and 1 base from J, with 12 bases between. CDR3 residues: CASSEPGRGSYEQYF. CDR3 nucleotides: TGTGCCAGCAGTGAACCGGGGAGGGGGTCCTACGAGCAGTACTTC.